The TCR beta chain described here comes from a study of blood T cell repertoires in COVID-19. Study as a whole: PBMCs, B-cell-depleted T cells, or T cells provided the cDNA or gDNA that made up the material.

The CDR3 loop spans 16 amino acids. CDR1 MNHEY and CDR2 SVGAGI come from the germline V gene. V gave up 2 bases and J gave up 4 bases; unmatched junction bases: 8. How the authors handled the data: Estimation of nucleated cell counts was performed using reference gene primer amplification. Only in-frame clones appear in the TCRdb table, and some are missing; sequencing was by immunoSEQ multiplex PCR. V and J calls and clone size follow that table, whereas D and trimming were derived from the DNA. The sample holds approximately 170,000 clones, roughly nine tenths seen once. The clonotype originates from a woman aged 80 or over in a cohort sampled during active or convalescent COVID-19. The sample taken for sequencing was peripheral blood. This chain connects TRBV6-5 to TRBJ1-1, with TRBD1 matching over 9 bases. The CDR3 protein is CASSYGTGSVTTEAFF. DNA of the CDR3: TGTGCCAGCAGTTACGGGACAGGGAGCGTTACCACTGAAGCTTTCTTT.